The 10 T cell receptor beta chains given below trace back to one sample, sequenced in a study of regulatory T cells in long-lasting Graves disease. Construction of the TCR beta libraries employed iRepertoire HTBI primers in conjunction with Arm-PCR of CDR3 regions. TCRdb processed the multiplex PCR reads anew with MiXCR; each CDR3 protein has one entry. The sample includes approximately 350,000 distinct CDR3 sequences, 15% to 20% seen only once; the top ten take just over 20%. Noted time point: newly diagnosed GD, antithyroid drugs for less than 3 months. From PBMCs, RNA was extracted and then used to make the TCR library. The data also belong to a second study, concerning T cells in Graves' hyperthyroidism and ophthalmopathy.

The specimen was peripheral blood mononuclear cells (PBMCs), collected at new diagnosis, from a patient treated with antithyroid drugs. Receptors originate from a woman under 30 with Graves disease.

This sequence joins TRBV9 and TRBJ2-1; the match to TRBD2 covers 12 bases. The germline V gene has CDR1 SGDLS and CDR2 YYNGEE. This CDR3 is built from 19 residues. Trimming at V came to 3 bases and at J to 7 bases, leaving 17 bases not matched to a gene. The CDR3 coding sequence is TGTGCCAGCAGCGCGGAGACTAGCGGGAGAGGATGGGGGGGGAATGAGCAGTTCTTC. Protein product: CASSAETSGRGWGGNEQFF.

V and J are TRBV2 and TRBJ2-1; TRBD1 agrees at 10 bases. The germline V gene has CDR1 SNHLY and CDR2 FYNNEI. This CDR3 has 16 amino acids. J gave up 6 bases and V 5 bases, and 10 bases lay outside the gene matches. CDR3 sequence: CASSLSGTGAPNEQFF. DNA for the CDR3: TGTGCCAGCAGTTTGTCCGGGACAGGGGCACCCAATGAGCAGTTCTTC.

Of note for this clonotype: A much larger clone differs by one base, so this may be a read error. This CDR3 fails to terminate in the conserved phenylalanine or tryptophan, so it likely reflects a read error. The chain employs TRBV20-1 and TRBJ1-2; 7 nucleotides match TRBD1. Germline CDR1 and CDR2: DFQATT and SNEGSKA (reference sequence). CDR3 length: 11 amino acids. The CDR3 loop reads CGGQTIYGYTL. The CDR3, as DNA: TGCGGGGGACAGACAATCTATGGCTACACCCTC.

This clonotype was observed many times. J is TRBJ1-6 and V is TRBV5-1; perhaps TRBD1 as D (6 bases). The germline V gene encodes CDR1 SGHRS and CDR2 YFSETQ. The CDR3 loop spans 18 amino acids. The V end was cut by 0 bases, the J end by 5 bases, with 18 bases between. The CDR3 loop is CASSLARGGGQNNSPLHF. For the CDR3, the DNA is TGCGCCAGCAGCTTGGCCAGAGGGGGGGGTCAGAATAATTCACCCCTCCACTTT.

This rearrangement joins TRBV9 to TRBJ1-2; D is unclear. The V end lost 2 bases, the J end lost 0 bases, and 11 bases lay between the germline ends. The germline gives CDR1 SGDLS, CDR2 YYNGEE. The CDR3 loop spans 15 amino acids. The CDR3 sequence: CASSVLAEANYGYTF. CDR3 DNA: TGTGCCAGCAGCGTTCTGGCAGAAGCTAACTATGGCTACACCTTC.

This clonotype was observed many times. The chain employs TRBV5-1 and TRBJ1-6, with D unresolved. CDR1 is SGHRS, CDR2 YFSETQ, per germline. The CDR3 spans 16 residues. V dropped 4 bases and J dropped 7 bases, with 18 bases sitting between them. CDR3 residues: CASSPDIRTGNSPLHF. Written as DNA, the CDR3 is TGCGCCAGCAGCCCCGACATCCGAACTGGGAATTCACCCCTCCACTTT.

This clonotype was counted only a few times. This sequence joins TRBV10-2 and TRBJ2-1; D call uncertain. V dropped 8 bases and J dropped 0 bases, with 8 bases sitting between them. CDR1 is WSHSY and CDR2 is SAAADI in the germline V gene. The CDR3 runs 13 residues. The CDR3 nucleotides are TGCGCCAGCCGCCTTAGCTCCTACAATGAGCAGTTCTTC. Its translation is CASRLSSYNEQFF.

This clonotype was observed many times. The chain is built from TRBV12-3 or TRBV12-4 and TRBJ1-5; D unresolved. V shed 1 base and J shed 3 bases, with 7 bases lying between them. CDR3 size: 14 residues. CDR3 residues: CASSLGTFNQPQHF. CDR3 sequence (DNA): TGTGCCAGCAGTTTAGGGACTTTCAATCAGCCCCAGCATTTT.

Points on this clonotype: A much larger clone lies one base from this, so it may be a read error. This chain connects TRBV18 to TRBJ2-2, with 7 bases aligning to TRBD1. Trimming cost V 5 bases and J 6 bases; bases outside gene matches: 12. The CDR3 consists of 16 residues. From germline, CDR1 is KGHSH and CDR2 LQKENI. Here the CDR3 reads CASSAFDREIAGELFF. DNA for the CDR3: TGTGCCAGCTCAGCGTTCGACAGGGAAATAGCCGGGGAGCTGTTTTTT.

This chain joins TRBV10-3 and TRBJ2-1; TRBD2 matches 7 bases. Trimming took 2 bases from V and 3 from J; bases not matched to a gene: 10. This CDR3 spans 17 amino acids. Germline V gene sequence: CDR1 ENHRY, CDR2 SYGVKD. The CDR3 coding sequence is TGTGCCATCAGTGAGGCTCAAAGACTAGCAGTCTACAATGAGCAGTTCTTC. Its translation is CAISEAQRLAVYNEQFF.